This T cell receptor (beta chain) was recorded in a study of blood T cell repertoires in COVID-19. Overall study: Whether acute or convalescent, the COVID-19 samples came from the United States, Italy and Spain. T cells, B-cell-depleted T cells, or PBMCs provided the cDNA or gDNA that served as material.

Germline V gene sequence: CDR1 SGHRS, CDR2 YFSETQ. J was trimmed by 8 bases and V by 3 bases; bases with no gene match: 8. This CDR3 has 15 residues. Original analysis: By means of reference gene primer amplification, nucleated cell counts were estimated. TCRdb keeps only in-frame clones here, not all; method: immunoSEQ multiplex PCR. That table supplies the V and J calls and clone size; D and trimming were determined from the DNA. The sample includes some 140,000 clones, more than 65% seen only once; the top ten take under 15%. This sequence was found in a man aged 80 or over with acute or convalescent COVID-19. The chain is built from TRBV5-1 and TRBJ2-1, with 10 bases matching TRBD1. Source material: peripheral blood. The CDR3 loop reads CASSSGQGEYDEQFF. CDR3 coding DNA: TGCGCCAGCAGCTCAGGACAGGGGGAATATGATGAGCAGTTCTTC. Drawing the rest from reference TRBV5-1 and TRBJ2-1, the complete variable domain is KAGVTQTPRYLIKTRGQQVTLSCSPISGHRSVSWYQQTPGQGLQFLFEYFSETQRNKGNFPGRFSGRQFSNSRSEMNVSTLELGDSALYLCASSSGQGEYDEQFFGPGTRLTVL.